The 18 T cell receptor beta chains reported below all come from one sample, sequenced in a study of blood T cell repertoires in COVID-19. The method was immunoSEQ multiplex PCR; TCRdb's version includes in-frame clones alone and lacks a portion of them. The sample comprises almost 500,000 clones, more than 85% of which are singletons, and around 7.9% rests with the top ten. Specimen: PBMCs or T cells enriched from blood (not recorded which). Receptor source: a woman aged 60-75 years who had recovered from COVID-19.

The V gene is TRBV5-6, the J gene TRBJ1-6, with TRBD1 matching 7 bases. Germline lookup yields CDR1 SGHDT and CDR2 YYEEEE. The J segment lost 5 bases and the V segment lost 3 bases, leaving 8 bases of the junction unmatched. The CDR3 is 16 amino acids. The CDR3 DNA reads TGTGCCAGCAGCTGGGGAGGAGGGACAGATAATTCACCCCTCCACTTT. Protein product: CASSWGGGTDNSPLHF.

The chain couples TRBV4-1 to TRBJ1-5; D might be TRBD1 (5 bases). The CDR3 length is 14 residues. Germline assignment: CDR1 MGHRA and CDR2 YSYEKL. V lost 4 bases and J lost 5, with 12 bases in between. The CDR3 here is CASSPRQLDQPQHF. CDR3 DNA sequence: TGCGCCAGCAGCCCCCGACAGCTTGATCAGCCCCAGCATTTT.

The chain uses TRBV6-1 and TRBJ2-7; 7 bases agree with TRBD1. The germline V gene encodes CDR1 MNHNS and CDR2 SASEGT. Trimming removed 1 base from V and 0 bases from J; junction bases left unmatched: 6. The CDR3 covers 16 residues. CDR3 sequence (DNA): TGTGCCAGCAGTGAAGACATAGGGACAGTCTCCTACGAGCAGTACGTC. Residues: CASSEDIGTVSYEQYV.

V is TRBV19 and J is TRBJ1-5; 11 positions agree with TRBD1. The CDR3 totals 15 residues. The V gene's germline CDR1 is LNHDA and CDR2 SQIVND (reference sequence). The trim removed 7 bases at V and 4 bases at J, leaving 6 bases unmatched. This chain's CDR3 is CASIRGQGANQPQHF. The CDR3 DNA is TGTGCCAGTATCCGCGGACAGGGGGCAAATCAGCCCCAGCATTTT.

The chain joins TRBV4-1 to TRBJ2-5, with 12 bases matching TRBD2. The J segment lost 5 bases and the V segment lost 3 bases, leaving 13 bases of the junction unmatched. CDR3 size: 18 residues. Germline V gene lookup returns CDR1 MGHRA and CDR2 YSYEKL. CDR3 in DNA: TGCGCCAGCAGCCAGGTCATCTGGACTAGCGGGGTAGGCGAGACCCAGTACTTC. The encoded protein is CASSQVIWTSGVGETQYF.

V and J are TRBV27 and TRBJ2-1; TRBD2 matches 9 bases. The CDR3 totals 14 residues. Germline CDR1 reads MNHEY; CDR2 reads SMNVEV (reference sequence). V lost 0 bases and J lost 6; bases outside the gene matches: 0. This CDR3 reads CASSLSTSGNEQFF. The CDR3 region has the DNA TGTGCCAGCAGTTTATCGACTAGCGGCAATGAGCAGTTCTTC.

The chain combines TRBV5-5 with TRBJ2-3, with TRBD2 as a possible D gene (6 bases). The CDR3 contains 14 residues. The V and J ends lost 0 bases and 4 bases respectively, with 9 bases between them. Germline V lookup: CDR1 SGHKS, CDR2 YYEKEE (reference sequence). The CDR3 loop reads CASSLVGGPDTQYF. The CDR3 DNA reads TGTGCCAGCAGCTTGGTCGGGGGACCAGATACGCAGTATTTT.

CDR3 coding DNA: TGTGCCAGCAGTCTAGGAACTGAAGCTTTCTTT. It specifies CASSLGTEAFF. The J gene is TRBJ1-1, the V gene TRBV6-5; D not certain. Germline CDR1 and CDR2: MNHEY and SVGAGI. Trimming removed 5 bases from V and 5 bases from J, with 6 bases in between. The CDR3 sequence is 11 residues long.

This clone appeared a single time. The chain employs TRBV18 and TRBJ1-2; no clear D gene. Trimming stripped 8 bases from V and 2 bases from J, with 12 bases between. Germline V gene data show CDR1 as KGHSH and CDR2 as LQKENI. The CDR3 contains 13 residues. The CDR3 nucleotides read TGTGCCAGCCTCGGAGGAGGGAACTATGGCTACACCTTC. Protein: CASLGGGNYGYTF.

J is TRBJ1-5 and V is TRBV3-1 (or the pseudogene TRBV3-2); TRBD1 matches at 7 bases. V gave up 4 bases and J gave up 5 bases; unmatched junction bases: 5. Germline-derived CDR1 and CDR2 are LGHDT and YNNKEL (reference sequence). The CDR3 is 14 residues long. CDR3 sequence: CASSPTGWDQPQHF. The CDR3 bases are TGTGCCAGCAGCCCGACAGGGTGGGATCAGCCCCAGCATTTT.

This clone showed up just once. The chain recombines TRBV12-5 with TRBJ2-5; D is perhaps TRBD1 (6 bases). Trimming stripped 6 bases from V and 3 bases from J, with 20 bases between. Per germline, CDR1 LGHNT and CDR2 FRNRAP. The CDR3 has 16 amino acids. The DNA for the CDR3 is TGTGCTAGTGGCCAAGAGGGGGATCTTTGGGAAGAGACCCAGTACTTC. This codes for CASGQEGDLWEETQYF.

About this clone itself: Sequence at one end of the junction differs from germline and may be a read error. This chain connects TRBV6-6 to TRBJ1-6; D possibly corresponds to TRBD1 (6 bases). CDR1 is MNHNY, CDR2 SVGAGI, per germline (reference sequence). The CDR3 has 16 amino acids. Here the CDR3 DNA reads TGTGCCAGCAGATACTCAGGGGTGGGTAATAATTCACCCCTCCACTTT. As protein: CASRYSGVGNNSPLHF.

The gene calls are TRBV3-1 (or the pseudogene TRBV3-2) and TRBJ1-5, with a possible D match to TRBD1 (6 bases). CDR1 and CDR2 (germline): LGHDT, YNNKEL (reference sequence). The CDR3 has 12 amino acids. V lost 4 bases to trimming and J lost 6 bases, with 7 bases between them. CDR3 DNA: TGTGCCAGCAGCCTAGGGGGTCAGCCCCAGCATTTT. It translates to CASSLGGQPQHF.

The gene calls are TRBV11-3 and TRBJ1-4; D is perhaps TRBD1 (5 bases). This CDR3 spans 15 amino acids. V lost 5 bases, J lost 3 bases, and 13 bases lay in between. Germline CDR1 reads SGHNT; CDR2 reads YENEEA. The CDR3 region has the DNA TGTGCCAGCAGCCTAACAGGTCCCCCTAATGAAAAACTGTTTTTT. Translating gives CASSLTGPPNEKLFF.

In its sample, this clone was seen a few times. The CDR3: CASSVQGARAFF. In DNA, the CDR3 is TGTGCCAGTAGCGTACAGGGGGCGCGGGCTTTCTTT. The V gene is TRBV19, the J gene TRBJ1-1; the match to TRBD1 covers 9 bases. Trimming took 6 bases from V and 11 from J; bases not matched to a gene: 7. The germline V gene encodes CDR1 LNHDA and CDR2 SQIVND (reference sequence). This CDR3 contains 12 residues. The full variable domain, in which reference TRBV19 and TRBJ1-1 provide the parts outside the CDR3, is DGGITQSPKYLFRKEGQNVTLSCEQNLNHDAMYWYRQDPGQGLRLIYYSQIVNDFQKGDIAEGYSVSREKKESFPLTVTSAQKNPTAFYLCASSVQGARAFFGQGTRLTVV.

This rearrangement joins TRBV10-3 to TRBJ2-7, with a possible D match to TRBD2 (7 bases). This CDR3 spans 14 amino acids. CDR1 is ENHRY and CDR2 is SYGVKD in the germline V gene. The V and J ends lost 10 bases and 6 bases respectively, with 22 bases between them. The CDR3 DNA sequence: TGTGCCACCACGAGGGGGGGCTTTCCGGGCGAGCAGTACTTC. It is translated as CATTRGGFPGEQYF.

The chain recombines TRBV27 with TRBJ2-6, with 9 positions matching TRBD1. With V trimmed by 1 base and J by 1 base, 5 bases remained unmatched. Germline V gene sequence: CDR1 MNHEY, CDR2 SMNVEV (reference sequence). The CDR3 totals 18 residues. The CDR3 is CASSLFNRGRSGANVLTF. The CDR3 DNA follows: TGTGCCAGCAGTTTATTTAACAGGGGGCGGTCTGGGGCCAACGTCCTGACTTTC.

V usage is TRBV29-1 and J usage is TRBJ1-2; D gene ambiguous. The V end lost 7 bases, the J end lost 3 bases, and 18 bases lay between the germline ends. The CDR3 covers 14 residues. Germline CDR1 and CDR2: SQVTM and ANQGSEA. The CDR3 region is CSATYGNPYYGYTF. The CDR3, as DNA: TGCAGCGCCACCTACGGGAACCCCTACTATGGCTACACCTTC.